The T cell receptor beta chain described here comes from a study of T cell repertoires in cytomegalovirus infection. Turning to the study itself: CMV infection together with matching HLA type was indicated by public TCR beta signatures. Study-wide points: Pooled public TCR beta family frequency picked out CMV carriers with the relevant HLA. HLA-C-restricted CMV clonotypes gave the most frequent clonotype in two of eight donors.

TCRdb ran MiXCR on the reads and lists one entry per CDR3 protein. The sample carries 400,000 or so distinct CDR3 sequences, approximately 31% recorded once. The CDR3 length is 16 residues. The V gene lost 7 bases and the J gene lost 1 base, with 17 bases spanning the gap. The germline gives CDR1 MNHEY, CDR2 SVGEGT. A word on this clonotype: What it binds is unknown.

This chain links TRBV6-2 or TRBV6-3 with TRBJ1-5, with a tentative D call TRBD1 (5 bases). The sample consisted of PBMCs. The receptor comes from a human donor in good health (CMV status not recorded). Some clones in this sample may be carry-over from other donors' samples. The CDR3: CASTSYGGVSNQPQHF. In DNA, the CDR3 is TGTGCCAGCACCAGTTATGGAGGGGTGAGCAATCAGCCCCAGCATTTT.